This T cell receptor (beta chain) emerged from a study of blood T cell repertoires in COVID-19. Study-wide context: Samples of COVID-19 (acute and convalescent) were obtained from the United States, Italy and Spain. PBMCs, B-cell-depleted T cells, or T cells were the source of the cDNA or gDNA that made up the material.

This clone was observed a few times. As handled by the study authors: Estimated nucleated cell counts came from reference gene primer amplification. The method was immunoSEQ multiplex PCR; TCRdb's version includes in-frame clones alone and lacks a portion of them. That table furnishes V, J and clone size, whereas the DNA furnished D and trimming. The sample includes about 240,000 clones, more than 75% seen only once; the top ten take about 7.6%. The specimen was peripheral blood. This clonotype was obtained from a woman in her 70s with active or convalescent COVID-19.

The CDR3 DNA sequence: TGTGCCAGCAGCCGGGGTGACGGGACACCCCTCCACTTT. This sequence encodes CASSRGDGTPLHF. The chain carries TRBV9 and TRBJ1-6; D not resolved. This CDR3 is 13 amino acids long. CDR1 is SGDLS, CDR2 YYNGEE, per germline. Deletions cut 4 bases from V and 11 bases from J, with 13 bases between.